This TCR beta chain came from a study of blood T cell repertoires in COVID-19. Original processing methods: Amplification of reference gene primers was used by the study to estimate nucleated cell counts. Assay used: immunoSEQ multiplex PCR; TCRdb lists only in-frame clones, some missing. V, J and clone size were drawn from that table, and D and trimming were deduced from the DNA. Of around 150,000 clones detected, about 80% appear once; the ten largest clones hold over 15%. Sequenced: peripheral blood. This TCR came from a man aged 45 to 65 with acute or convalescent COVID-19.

CDR3 nucleotides: TGTGCCAGCAGCTTGGGGGTTTTGCAGGGCCCCACCGGGGAGCTGTTTTTT. As protein: CASSLGVLQGPTGELFF. The V gene is TRBV5-6, the J gene TRBJ2-2; perhaps TRBD1 as D (5 bases). Trimming shortened V by 0 bases and J by 4 bases, and 16 bases separated the two germline ends. The germline gives CDR1 SGHDT, CDR2 YYEEEE. This CDR3 has 17 amino acids. Using reference TRBV5-6 and TRBJ2-2 for the parts outside the CDR3, the full variable domain is DAGVTQSPTHLIKTRGQQVTLRCSPKSGHDTVSWYQQALGQGPQFIFQYYEEEERQRGNFPDRFSGHQFPNYSSELNVNALLLGDSALYLCASSLGVLQGPTGELFFGEGSRLTVL.